A selection of T cell receptor beta chains follows, all from one sample in a study of CD8+CD57+ T cells in acquired aplastic anemia. A single record per CDR3 protein comes from TCRdb applying MiXCR to the reads. The repertoire holds just over 450,000 distinct CDR3 sequences, with about a third as singletons. Material: sorted CD4+, CD8+, or CD8+CD57+ T cells (not recorded which) from PBMCs. Source of these receptors: a human donor with aplastic anemia. Each CDR3 is given with its conserved first and last residue. D genes are given only for firm matches. Clone size is not always given. Where it is, it says once, few, many or a class for expanded clones.

>TRBJ2-7|once|TRBD1|TRBV7-6
TGTGCCAGCAGCTTACTAGGGACAGGGGGCGTCGAGCAGTACTTC
CASSLLGTGGVEQYF
>TRBJ2-3|many|.|TRBV19
TGTGCCAGTAGTCCCCAGGCCCGCACAGATACGCAGTATTTT
CASSPQARTDTQYF
>TRBJ1-2|.|.|TRBV15
TGTGCCACCAGCACGCGGGACACTTTAGTCACCTTC
CATSTRDTLVTF
>TRBJ2-3|.|.|TRBV7-2
TGTGCCAGCAGCTTAGCCCAGGGCTTGGGAACAGATACGCAGTATTTT
CASSLAQGLGTDTQYF
>TRBJ1-4|many|TRBD1|TRBV2
TGTGCCAGCAGTGAAACGACAGGGGGTAATGAAAAACTGTTTTTT
CASSETTGGNEKLFF
>TRBJ1-2|.|.|TRBV11-1
TGTGCCAGCAGCTTTGATGGGGGGACAACAGGCTATGGCTACACCTTC
CASSFDGGTTGYGYTF
>TRBJ2-5|.|.|TRBV2
TGTGCCAGCCGAGTGTCCCAAGAGACCCAGTACTTC
CASRVSQETQYF
>TRBJ2-5|few|.|TRBV7-9
TGTGCCAGCAGCTTCTCGGGGAACCAAGAGACCCAGTACTTC
CASSFSGNQETQYF
>TRBJ1-6|many|.|TRBV14
TGTGCCAGCAGCCCGGGACTTGGTAATTCACCCCTCCACTTT
CASSPGLGNSPLHF
>TRBJ2-5|few|.|TRBV5-1
TGCGCCAGCAGCTTCCTCCGCAACCAAGAGACCCAGTACTTC
CASSFLRNQETQYF
>TRBJ1-2|.|TRBD1|TRBV2
TGTGCTAGCAGTAGGGACAGGGGGTGGGATGGCTACACCTTC
CASSRDRGWDGYTF
>TRBJ1-3|.|TRBD1|TRBV5-8
TGTGCCAGCAGCTTGGTAACAGGGGCCCCCCGTTACTCTGGAAACACCATATATTTT
CASSLVTGAPRYSGNTIYF
>TRBJ2-5|.|TRBD2|TRBV2
TGTGCCAGCAGGGGGGGGGGGTTAGAGACCCAGTACTTC
CASRGGGLETQYF
>TRBJ2-1|once|.|TRBV6-5
TGTGCCAGCAGTTACTCGAGGGACGCCAATGAGCAGTTCTTC
CASSYSRDANEQFF
>TRBJ2-1|.|TRBD1|TRBV24-1
TGTGCCACCAGTGATCCCGAAACAGGGGAATCCTACAATGAGCAGTTCTTC
CATSDPETGESYNEQFF
>TRBJ2-2|many|.|TRBV10-3
TGTGCCATCAGTGGGACCGAGGGGCTCAGGCGGAGCGGGGAGCTGTTTTTT
CAISGTEGLRRSGELFF
>TRBJ1-5|few|TRBD1|TRBV6-1
TGTGCCAGCAGCCCGATGACGGGACAGGGCGATCAGCCCCAGCATTTT
CASSPMTGQGDQPQHF
>TRBJ2-3|.|.|TRBV6-1
TGTGCCAGCAGTCTACCGGGACACGGTATGAGGCCAGATACGCAGTATTTT
CASSLPGHGMRPDTQYF
>TRBJ2-1|.|TRBD1|TRBV14
TGTGCCAGCAGCCAAGATTCCACGTACCGGGACAGGGGATACAATGAGCAGTTCTTC
CASSQDSTYRDRGYNEQFF
>TRBJ2-3|few|.|TRBV13
TGTGCCAGCAGTCGACAGGAGGGGCCCAATCAGCCCCAGTATTTT
CASSRQEGPNQPQYF
>TRBJ1-5|many|.|TRBV12-3/TRBV12-4
TGTGCCAGTGTCGGGGCAGGTCAGCCCCAGCATTTT
CASVGAGQPQHF
>TRBJ2-5|.|.|TRBV5-6
TGTGCCAGCAGCTTGGGCGCTATACCACAAGAGACCCAGTACTTC
CASSLGAIPQETQYF
>TRBJ2-3|.|.|TRBV25-1
TGTGCCAGCAGTTCCGGCCTCACGGCGGGCACAGATACGCAGTATTTT
CASSSGLTAGTDTQYF
>TRBJ1-1|.|.|TRBV5-1
TGCGCCAGCAGGTTGAGGGACACTAGTTATTCTGGGAACACTGAAGCTTTCTTT
CASRLRDTSYSGNTEAFF
>TRBJ2-7|.|.|TRBV5-1
TGCGCCAACAGCTGGGGTCGGGGGTTGGGCGAGCAGTACTTC
CANSWGRGLGEQYF
>TRBJ1-2|many|.|TRBV24-1
TGTGCCACCAGTGATTTGGCCGGGGTCGGCTACACCTTC
CATSDLAGVGYTF
>TRBJ1-1|many|.|TRBV7-2
TGTGCCAGCAGCTTATTCGGTCACGAAGCTTTCTTT
CASSLFGHEAFF
>TRBJ1-5|many|TRBD1|TRBV19
TGTGCCAGTAGTACTTACACAGGGGGTGGCCAGCCCCAGCATTTT
CASSTYTGGGQPQHF
>TRBJ2-7|.|.|TRBV9
TGTGCCAGCAGCAGCCAGGGCGAGCAGTACTTC
CASSSQGEQYF
>TRBJ1-1|.|.|TRBV11-2
TGTGCCAGCAGCAATACGTGGGGCACTGAAGCTTTCTTT
CASSNTWGTEAFF
>TRBJ1-6|.|TRBD1|TRBV5-4
TGTGCCAGCAGCTTTTTTCGAGGACAGGGTTATAATTCACCCCTCCACTTT
CASSFFRGQGYNSPLHF
>TRBJ2-7|.|TRBD1|TRBV6-2/TRBV6-3
TGTGCCAGCAGTTACGGGCAGGGGGTCTACGAGCAGTACTTC
CASSYGQGVYEQYF
>TRBJ1-5|many|.|TRBV12-3/TRBV12-4
TGTGCCAGCAGTCACACGGGTAGCAATCAGCCCCAGCATTTT
CASSHTGSNQPQHF
>TRBJ1-4|.|.|TRBV9
TGTGCCAGCAGCGTAACCGGGAGAACCGAAAAACTGTTTTTT
CASSVTGRTEKLFF
>TRBJ2-4|.|.|TRBV27
TGTGCCAGCAGTGGGGCCCCTGGCATCATTCAGTACTTC
CASSGAPGIIQYF
>TRBJ2-7|many|.|TRBV25-1
TGTGCCAGCAGTGAGGGGGAGACATCGGGTGTGCAGTACTTC
CASSEGETSGVQYF
>TRBJ1-5|.|.|TRBV9
TGTGCCAGCAGCGTATTGGGGGAGGACCGGCGGGGCAATCAGCCCCAGCATTTT
CASSVLGEDRRGNQPQHF
>TRBJ2-2|many|.|TRBV2
TGTGCCAGCAGTGTATCGTTGAACACCGGGGAGCTGTTTTTT
CASSVSLNTGELFF
>TRBJ1-5|many|.|TRBV20-1
TGCAGTGCTAGGCGCCTCAGGGGTGATCAGCCCCAGCATTTT
CSARRLRGDQPQHF
>TRBJ1-1|many|.|TRBV20-1
TGCAGTGCTATGGGGTCAACGGGGTGGGGCACTGAAGCTTTCTTT
CSAMGSTGWGTEAFF
>TRBJ2-5|few|.|TRBV19
TGTGCCAGTAGTATTGGTAGAGAGACCCAGTACTTC
CASSIGRETQYF
>TRBJ1-2|.|TRBD1|TRBV7-2
TGTGCCAGCAGCCAGGACGGACAGGGAAATGGCTACACCTTC
CASSQDGQGNGYTF
>TRBJ2-7|.|.|TRBV10-3
TGTGCCATCAGTACGTCCCGGGACACCGCAATCTCCTACGAGCAGTACTTC
CAISTSRDTAISYEQYF
>TRBJ2-3|.|TRBD1|TRBV24-1
TGTGCCACCAGTGAATCCCCGACAGGGAATACGCAGTATTTT
CATSESPTGNTQYF
>TRBJ1-6|few|.|TRBV18
TGTGCCAGCTCACCACTAAGATCGGATAATTCACCCCTCCACTTT
CASSPLRSDNSPLHF
>TRBJ2-1|many|TRBD2|TRBV10-1
TGCGCCAGCAGCGCCCTCGGGACTAACAATGAGCAGTTCTTC
CASSALGTNNEQFF
>TRBJ1-5|many|TRBD1|TRBV7-9
TGTGCCAGCAGCTCAGGGGGGTATAGCAATCAGCCCCAGCATTTT
CASSSGGYSNQPQHF
>TRBJ2-3|few|.|TRBV19
TGTGCCAGTAGCCCCACGGGGCGGGGGCTTGGATCGGGAGATACGCAGTATTTT
CASSPTGRGLGSGDTQYF
>TRBJ2-2|few|.|TRBV5-6
TGTGCCAGCACCCGGAGGGCCGGGGAGCTGTTTTTT
CASTRRAGELFF
>TRBJ2-2|.|TRBD1|TRBV6-5
TGTGCCAGCAGTTACAGGGGGCGAACCGGGGAGCTGTTTTTT
CASSYRGRTGELFF
>TRBJ1-1|few|.|TRBV7-3
TGTGCCAGCAGCTTAGAGGCGAGCACTGAAGCTTTCTTT
CASSLEASTEAFF
>TRBJ1-2|many|.|TRBV7-8
TGTGCCAGCAGCTTAGGATCAGGGTTGGATGGCTACACCTTC
CASSLGSGLDGYTF
>TRBJ2-7|.|TRBD2|TRBV20-1
TGCAGTGCTAGCCCTAGCGGGGGCCTCTACGAGCAGTACTTC
CSASPSGGLYEQYF
>TRBJ1-2|.|.|TRBV2
TGTGCCAGCAGTTTGATAGGGCTAGGAGGCTATGGCTACACCTTC
CASSLIGLGGYGYTF
>TRBJ1-2|many|.|TRBV19
TGTGCCAGTAGTATCGAACTGGGGGGGAACTATGGCTACACCTTC
CASSIELGGNYGYTF
>TRBJ1-6|many|.|TRBV5-1
TGCGCCAGCAGCCCCACGACCGGAGGAAATTCACCCCTCCACTTT
CASSPTTGGNSPLHF
>TRBJ1-5|.|TRBD1|TRBV28
TGTGCCAGCAGCCCCCCGGGACAGGGGACAAATCAGCCCCAGCATTTT
CASSPPGQGTNQPQHF